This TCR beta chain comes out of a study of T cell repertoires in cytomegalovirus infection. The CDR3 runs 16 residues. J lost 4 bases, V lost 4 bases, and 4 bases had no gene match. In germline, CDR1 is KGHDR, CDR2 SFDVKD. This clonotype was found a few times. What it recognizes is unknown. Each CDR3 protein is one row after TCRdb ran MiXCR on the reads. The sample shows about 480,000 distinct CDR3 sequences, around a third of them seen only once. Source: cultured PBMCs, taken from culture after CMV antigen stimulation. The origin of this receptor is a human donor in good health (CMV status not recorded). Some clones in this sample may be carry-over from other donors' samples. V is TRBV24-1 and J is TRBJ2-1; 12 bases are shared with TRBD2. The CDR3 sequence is CATSDPGLAGYNEQFF. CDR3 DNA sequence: TGTGCCACCAGTGACCCCGGACTAGCGGGATACAATGAGCAGTTCTTC.